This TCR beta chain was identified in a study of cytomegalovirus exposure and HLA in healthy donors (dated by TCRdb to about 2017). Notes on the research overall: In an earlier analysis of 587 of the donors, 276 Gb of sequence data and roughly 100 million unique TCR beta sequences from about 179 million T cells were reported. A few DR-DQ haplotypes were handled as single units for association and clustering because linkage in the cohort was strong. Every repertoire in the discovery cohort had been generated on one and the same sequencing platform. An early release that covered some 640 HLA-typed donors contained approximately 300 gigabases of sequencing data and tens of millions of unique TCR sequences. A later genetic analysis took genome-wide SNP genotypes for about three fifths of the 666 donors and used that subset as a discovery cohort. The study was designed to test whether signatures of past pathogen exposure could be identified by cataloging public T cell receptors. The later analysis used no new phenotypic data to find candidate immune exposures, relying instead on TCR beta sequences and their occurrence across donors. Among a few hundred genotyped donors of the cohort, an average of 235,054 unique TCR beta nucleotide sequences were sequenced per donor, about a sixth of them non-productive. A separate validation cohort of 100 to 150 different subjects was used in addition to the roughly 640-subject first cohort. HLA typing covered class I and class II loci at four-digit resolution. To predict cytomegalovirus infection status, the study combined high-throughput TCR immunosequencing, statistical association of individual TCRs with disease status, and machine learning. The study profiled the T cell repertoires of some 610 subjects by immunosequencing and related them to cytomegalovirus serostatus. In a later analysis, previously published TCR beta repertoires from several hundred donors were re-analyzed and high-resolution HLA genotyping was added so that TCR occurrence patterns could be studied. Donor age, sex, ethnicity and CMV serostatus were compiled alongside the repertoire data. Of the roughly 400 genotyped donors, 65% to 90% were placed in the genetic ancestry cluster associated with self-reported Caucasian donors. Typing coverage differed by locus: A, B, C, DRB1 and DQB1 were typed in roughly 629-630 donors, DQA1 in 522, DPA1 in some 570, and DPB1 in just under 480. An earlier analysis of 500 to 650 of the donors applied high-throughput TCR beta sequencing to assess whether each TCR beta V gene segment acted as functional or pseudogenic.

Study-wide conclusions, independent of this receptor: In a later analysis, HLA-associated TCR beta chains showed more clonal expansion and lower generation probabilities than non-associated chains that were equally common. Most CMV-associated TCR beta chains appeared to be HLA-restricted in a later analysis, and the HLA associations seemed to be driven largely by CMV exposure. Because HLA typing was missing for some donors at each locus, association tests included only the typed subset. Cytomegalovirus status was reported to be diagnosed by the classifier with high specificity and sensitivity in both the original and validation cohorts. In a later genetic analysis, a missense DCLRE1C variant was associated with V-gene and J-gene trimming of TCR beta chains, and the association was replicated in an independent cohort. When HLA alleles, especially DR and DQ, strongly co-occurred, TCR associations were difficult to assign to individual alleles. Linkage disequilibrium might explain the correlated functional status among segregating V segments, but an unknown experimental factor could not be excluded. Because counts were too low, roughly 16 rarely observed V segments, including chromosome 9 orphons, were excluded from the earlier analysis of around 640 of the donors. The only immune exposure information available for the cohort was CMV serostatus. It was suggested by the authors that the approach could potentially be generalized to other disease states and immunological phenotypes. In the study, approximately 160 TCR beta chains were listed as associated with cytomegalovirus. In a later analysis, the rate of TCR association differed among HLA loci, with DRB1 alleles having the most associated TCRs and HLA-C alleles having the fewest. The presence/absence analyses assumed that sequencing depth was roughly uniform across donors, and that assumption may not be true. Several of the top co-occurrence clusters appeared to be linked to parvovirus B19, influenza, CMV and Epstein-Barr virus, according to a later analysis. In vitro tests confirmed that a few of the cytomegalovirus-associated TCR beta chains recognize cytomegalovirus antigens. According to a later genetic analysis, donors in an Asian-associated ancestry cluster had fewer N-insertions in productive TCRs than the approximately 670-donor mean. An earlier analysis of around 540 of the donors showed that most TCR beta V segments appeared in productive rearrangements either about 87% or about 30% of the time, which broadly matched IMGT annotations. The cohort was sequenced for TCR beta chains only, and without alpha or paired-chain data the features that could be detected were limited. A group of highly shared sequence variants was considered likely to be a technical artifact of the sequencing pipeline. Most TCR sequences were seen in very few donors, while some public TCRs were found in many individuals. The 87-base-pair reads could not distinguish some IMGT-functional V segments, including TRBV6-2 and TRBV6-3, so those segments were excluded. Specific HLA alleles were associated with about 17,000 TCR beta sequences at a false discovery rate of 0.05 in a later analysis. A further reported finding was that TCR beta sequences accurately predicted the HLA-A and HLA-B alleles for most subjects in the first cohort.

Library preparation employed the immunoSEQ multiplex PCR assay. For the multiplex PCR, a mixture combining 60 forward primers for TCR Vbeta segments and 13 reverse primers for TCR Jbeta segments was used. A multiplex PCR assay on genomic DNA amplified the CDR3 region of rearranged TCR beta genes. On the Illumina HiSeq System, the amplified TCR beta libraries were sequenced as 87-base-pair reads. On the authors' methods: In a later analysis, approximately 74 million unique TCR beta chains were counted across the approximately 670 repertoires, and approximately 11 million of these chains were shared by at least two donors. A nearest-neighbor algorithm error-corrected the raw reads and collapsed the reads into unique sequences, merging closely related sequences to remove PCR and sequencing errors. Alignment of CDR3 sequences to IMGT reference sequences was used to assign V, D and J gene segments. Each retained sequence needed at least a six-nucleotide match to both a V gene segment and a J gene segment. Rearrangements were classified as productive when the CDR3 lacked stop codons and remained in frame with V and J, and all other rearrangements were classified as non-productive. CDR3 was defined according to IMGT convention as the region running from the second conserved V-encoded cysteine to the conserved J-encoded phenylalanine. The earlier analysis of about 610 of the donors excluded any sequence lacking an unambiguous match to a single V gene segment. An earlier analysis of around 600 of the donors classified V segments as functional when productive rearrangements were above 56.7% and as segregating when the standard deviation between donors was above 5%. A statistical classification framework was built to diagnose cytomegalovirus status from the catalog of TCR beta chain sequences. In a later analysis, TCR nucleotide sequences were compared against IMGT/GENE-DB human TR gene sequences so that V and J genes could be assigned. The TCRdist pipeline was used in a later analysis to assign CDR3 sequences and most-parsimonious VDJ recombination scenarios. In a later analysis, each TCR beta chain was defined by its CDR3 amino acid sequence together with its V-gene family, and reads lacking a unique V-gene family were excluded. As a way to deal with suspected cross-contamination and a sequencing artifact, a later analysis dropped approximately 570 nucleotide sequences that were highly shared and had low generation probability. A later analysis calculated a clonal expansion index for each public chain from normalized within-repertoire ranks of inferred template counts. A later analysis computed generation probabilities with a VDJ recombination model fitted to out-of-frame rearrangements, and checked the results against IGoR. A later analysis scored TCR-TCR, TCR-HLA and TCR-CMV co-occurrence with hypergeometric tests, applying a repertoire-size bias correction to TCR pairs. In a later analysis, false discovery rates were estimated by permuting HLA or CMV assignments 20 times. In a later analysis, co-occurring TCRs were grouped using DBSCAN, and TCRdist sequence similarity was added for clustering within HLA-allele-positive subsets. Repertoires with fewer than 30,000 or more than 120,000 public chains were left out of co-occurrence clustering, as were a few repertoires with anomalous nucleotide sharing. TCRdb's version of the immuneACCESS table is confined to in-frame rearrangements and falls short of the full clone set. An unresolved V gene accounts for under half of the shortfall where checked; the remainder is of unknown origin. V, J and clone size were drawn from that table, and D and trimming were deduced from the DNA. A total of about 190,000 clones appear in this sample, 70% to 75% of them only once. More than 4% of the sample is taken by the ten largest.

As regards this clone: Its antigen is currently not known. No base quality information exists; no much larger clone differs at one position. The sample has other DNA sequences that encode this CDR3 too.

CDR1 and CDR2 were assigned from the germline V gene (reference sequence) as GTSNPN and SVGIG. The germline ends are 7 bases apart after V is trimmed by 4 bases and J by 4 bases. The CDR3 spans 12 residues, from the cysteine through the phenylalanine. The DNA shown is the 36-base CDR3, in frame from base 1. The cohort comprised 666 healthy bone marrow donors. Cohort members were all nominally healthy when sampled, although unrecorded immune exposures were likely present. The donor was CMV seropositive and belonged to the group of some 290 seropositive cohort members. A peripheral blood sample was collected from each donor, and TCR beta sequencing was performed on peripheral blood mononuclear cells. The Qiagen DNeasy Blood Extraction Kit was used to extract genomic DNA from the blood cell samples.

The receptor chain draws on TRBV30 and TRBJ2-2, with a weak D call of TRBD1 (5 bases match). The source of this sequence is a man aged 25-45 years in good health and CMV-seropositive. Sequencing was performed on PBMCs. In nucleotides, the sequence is TGTGCCTGGAATAGGGGCACCGGGGAGCTGTTTTTT. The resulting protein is CAWNRGTGELFF.